This T cell receptor beta chain was captured by sequencing in a study of T cell repertoires in cytomegalovirus infection. TCRdb analysed the reads with MiXCR anew, one entry per CDR3 protein. This sample has about a million distinct CDR3 sequences, with roughly 31% found just once. CDR1 is MNHNS and CDR2 is SASEGT in the germline V gene. There are 18 residues in the CDR3. The V gene lost 6 bases and the J gene lost 4 bases, with 27 bases spanning the gap. In the case of this clonotype: Its cognate antigen is unknown.

Whole-study findings and limits: The study found HLA-C-restricted CMV-specific TCR beta clonotypes dominating the ex vivo response.

This sequence originates from a human donor in good health (CMV status not recorded). Some clones in this sample may be carry-over from other donors' samples. This chain links TRBV6-1 with TRBJ1-1; TRBD1 might be the D (6 bases). The specimen was cultured CD8+ T cells from PBMCs, collected from culture after CMV antigen stimulation. CDR3 region: CASSPTPIATGTSTEAFF. The CDR3 nucleotides are TGTGCCAGCAGCCCAACCCCTATCGCTACAGGGACTAGCACTGAAGCTTTCTTT.